A single TCR beta chain is shown here with its context. Its antigen is currently unknown. These data belong to a study of CD8 T cells in Susac syndrome. The V gene's germline CDR1 is MNHEY and CDR2 SMNVEV (reference sequence). V lost 9 bases to trimming and J lost 1 base, with 14 bases between them. The CDR3 is 14 amino acids. The study's findings and limits: As the study acknowledged, the number of individuals in its TCR sequencing and HLA analysis was relatively small.

Reverse transcription of roughly 0.5 to 1 ug RNA was performed with random hexamers. An immunoSEQ multiplex PCR amplified TCR beta CDR3 over 54 Vbeta and 13 Jbeta. TCRdb used MiXCR to reprocess the immunoSEQ multiplex PCR reads, holding one entry per CDR3 protein. This sample has around 130,000 distinct CDR3 sequences, with approximately 95% found just once. The authors sequenced TCR beta from blood CD8+ and CD4+ T cells. Sequences were obtained from CD4+ T cells from PBMCs. The rearrangement uses TRBV27 and TRBJ2-3; D is possibly TRBD2 (5 bases). This receptor was identified in a human donor with multiple sclerosis. CDR3 protein: CASASLRGTDTQYF. Written as DNA, the CDR3 is TGTGCCAGTGCTAGCCTTCGGGGCACAGATACGCAGTATTTT.